The table lists the clone carrying this TCR beta chain with a few counts. A read error may account for a junction end that differs from germline. The source of the sample is a study of early T cells in non-severe SARS-CoV-2 infection. MiXCR was run by TCRdb on the 5' RACE reads, yielding one entry per CDR3 protein. The table has about 89,000 distinct CDR3 sequences, approximately 17% seen once. This TCR was sampled from an adult who was a healthcare worker with PCR-confirmed SARS-CoV-2 infection or an uninfected control (not recorded which). The source material was whole blood, sampled at baseline.

CDR3 amino acids: CASSPPHSVSENTIYF. The CDR3 region has the DNA TGTGCCAGCAGTCCCCCCCACAGTGTCTCTGAAAACACCATATATTTT. The V gene is TRBV12-3 or TRBV12-4, the J gene TRBJ1-3, with no clear D. The CDR3 consists of 16 residues.